This T cell receptor beta chain came from a study of T cells in Graves' hyperthyroidism and ophthalmopathy. Researchers barred patients who had uncontrolled infection, other autoimmune disease, pregnancy or lactation. From 9 to 10 ml of fresh peripheral blood, PBMCs were isolated. RNA transcripts served as the template for amplifying TCR beta CDR3 regions. Researchers ran a first-round RT-PCR on the TCR CDR3 using the HTBI primer set. TCRdb called the multiplex PCR reads again in MiXCR, with one record for every CDR3 protein. This table has about 380,000 distinct CDR3 sequences, under 20% appearing once. Study outcomes and limitations: The model foresaw ophthalmopathy a median roughly 6.3 months prior to onset. Peripheral blood also featured most of the thyroid clonotypes expanded above 0.001.

In its sample, this clonotype was seen many times. Its antigen is unknown. The sequenced sample was blood. This receptor was obtained from a man between 18 and 29 years old with Graves' ophthalmopathy.

The CDR3 nucleotides read TGTGCCAGCAGACCACCTAGTGTTTTGAACACTGAAGCTTTCTTT. As protein: CASRPPSVLNTEAFF. This chain uses TRBV28 with TRBJ1-1; no definite D call. In germline, CDR1 is MDHEN, CDR2 SYDVKM. V lost 6 bases and J 0 bases, leaving 14 bases between the germline ends. The CDR3 length is 15 residues.